This T cell receptor (beta chain) was identified during a study of T-cell memory formation after mild COVID-19. Study conclusions and caveats: Certain responding clones were present in pre-infection memory, suggesting participation of cross-reactive memory.

One entry per CDR3 protein, called by TCRdb with MiXCR from the 5' RACE reads. The sample lists more than 120,000 distinct CDR3 sequences, 15% to 20% occurring once. This clonotype was counted a few times. Its antigen is not identified. Germline V lookup: CDR1 SGHRS, CDR2 YFSETQ. The CDR3 has 14 residues. Trimming removed 0 bases at V and 7 bases at J, with 14 bases between. Input material: PBMCs or a T cell subset sorted from them (not recorded which). The chain combines TRBV5-1 with TRBJ2-7; no reliable D call. This TCR was sampled from an adult woman who had mild COVID-19 (a few samples of this study predate the infection). Cell type and time point are not known. Written as DNA, the CDR3 is TGCGCCAGCAGCTTGGAAGGCCGCATGCGGGAGCAGTACTTC. Residues: CASSLEGRMREQYF.